The 23 T cell receptor beta chains in this list originate from one sample, sequenced in a study of T cell responses to AZD1222 COVID-19 vaccine. The data were produced by immunoSEQ multiplex PCR, yet TCRdb's version contains in-frame clones alone and is incomplete. The sample records about 81,000 clones, around 92% being singletons. The material was peripheral blood, obtained on day 0 of AZD1222 vaccination. Source of these receptors: an adult in good health.

This clone was counted a few times. The chain employs TRBV7-9 and TRBJ1-2; D not certain. V gave up 2 bases and J gave up 6 bases, with 19 bases separating them. Looked up from germline, CDR1 is SEHNR and CDR2 is FQNEAQ (reference sequence). The CDR3 extends over 16 amino acids. The CDR3 region has the DNA TGTGCCAGCAGCTTATACCTCGAATTTGTCCCGGATGGCTACACCTTC. This gives the protein CASSLYLEFVPDGYTF. Variable domain in full (rest from reference TRBV7-9 and TRBJ1-2): DTGVSQNPRHKITKRGQNVTFRCDPISEHNRLYWYRQTLGQGPEFLTYFQNEAQLEKSRLLSDRFSAERPKGSFSTLEIQRTEQGDSAMYLCASSLYLEFVPDGYTFGSGTRLTVV.

The chain employs TRBV4-2 and TRBJ2-2; no clear D. V shed 0 bases and J shed 6 bases, with 14 bases lying between them. The CDR3 is made up of 16 amino acids. Per the germline V gene, CDR1 is LGHNA and CDR2 is YNFKEQ. In nucleotides, the CDR3 is TGTGCCAGCAGCCAAGAATCCAAAAGGGTACCCGGGGAGCTGTTTTTT. Its translation is CASSQESKRVPGELFF.

This chain connects TRBV6-2 or TRBV6-3 to TRBJ1-2; 7 nucleotides agree with TRBD1. The CDR3 is 14 residues long. Germline CDR1 and CDR2: MNHEY and SVGEGT. With V trimmed by 0 bases and J by 6 bases, 4 bases remained unmatched. In DNA, the CDR3 is TGTGCCAGCAGTTACTCTGGGACAGACGATGGCTACACCTTC. This encodes CASSYSGTDDGYTF.

The V call is TRBV27, the J call TRBJ2-7; D not resolved. The CDR3 length is 14 residues. Germline V gene sequence: CDR1 MNHEY, CDR2 SMNVEV (reference sequence). V dropped 2 bases and J dropped 5 bases, with 13 bases sitting between them. CDR3 in amino acids: CASSLRSNLNEQYF. The CDR3 DNA is TGTGCCAGCAGTTTAAGGTCAAATCTCAACGAGCAGTACTTC.

The V call is TRBV28, the J call TRBJ2-7; the D gene is possibly TRBD2 (6 bases). CDR3 size: 15 residues. V was pared by 4 bases and J by 0 bases, with 13 bases between. From germline, CDR1 is MDHEN and CDR2 SYDVKM. The CDR3 nucleotides read TGTGCCAGCAGTTCACGGGACTTCTACTCCTACGAGCAGTACTTC. Its protein is CASSSRDFYSYEQYF.

This chain links TRBV5-4 with TRBJ2-7; tentative D call: TRBD1 (5 bases). The CDR3 has 16 residues. CDR1 SGHNT and CDR2 YYREEE come from the germline V gene (reference sequence). The germline V and J ends were trimmed by 0 bases and 0 bases, with 13 bases remaining between them. CDR3 in amino acids: CASSLGGGSSSYEQYF. The CDR3 nucleotides are TGTGCCAGCAGCTTGGGGGGCGGATCGAGCTCCTACGAGCAGTACTTC.

The genes are TRBV9 and TRBJ1-2; weak D call: TRBD1 (6 bases). The CDR3 extends over 14 amino acids. Germline V gene sequence: CDR1 SGDLS, CDR2 YYNGEE. V shed 3 bases and J shed 4 bases, with 13 bases lying between them. As DNA, the CDR3 is TGTGCCAGCAGCGCTTCCCCGGACAGCTATGGCTACACCTTC. Amino acid sequence: CASSASPDSYGYTF.

This CDR3 is CASSVDLGNYEQYF. CDR3 nucleotides: TGTGCCAGCAGCGTAGATCTGGGAAACTACGAGCAGTACTTC. The rearrangement joins TRBV9 to TRBJ2-7; D is unclear. Germline CDR1 SGDLS, CDR2 YYNGEE. The CDR3 loop spans 14 amino acids. The V gene lost 0 bases and the J gene lost 3 bases, with 10 bases spanning the gap.

The V call is TRBV11-2, the J call TRBJ2-1; D gene ambiguous. The CDR3 runs to 13 residues. Germline-derived CDR1 and CDR2 are SGHAT and FQNNGV. V lost 5 bases, J lost 4 bases, and 9 bases lay in between. CDR3 protein: CASSAALYNEQFF. The CDR3 region has the DNA TGTGCCAGCAGCGCGGCCCTTTACAATGAGCAGTTCTTC.

This clone appeared a few times. V and J are TRBV5-1 and TRBJ2-1; TRBD1 is a possible D gene (6 bases). The CDR3 spans 14 residues. CDR1 SGHRS and CDR2 YFSETQ come from the germline V gene. The V and J ends lost 2 bases and 10 bases respectively, with 16 bases between them. The CDR3 DNA follows: TGCGCCAGCAGCTTTCAACAGGGAAGTGGCGAGCAGTTCTTC. It specifies CASSFQQGSGEQFF.

The J gene is TRBJ1-2, the V gene TRBV27; 8 positions match TRBD1. The CDR3 covers 12 residues. J was trimmed by 3 bases and V by 7 bases; bases with no gene match: 1. Germline loops: CDR1 MNHEY, CDR2 SMNVEV (reference sequence). The DNA of the CDR3 is TGTGCCAGCAAGACAGGGGACTATGGCTACACCTTC. Translated: CASKTGDYGYTF.

In this sample, this clone turned up once. The chain's CDR3 is CATNHWGNTDTQYF. The CDR3, as DNA: TGTGCCACCAATCACTGGGGGAACACAGATACGCAGTATTTT. The chain is built from TRBV6-6 and TRBJ2-3; D might be TRBD1 or TRBD2, each matching 5 bases. The CDR3 contains 14 residues. Between the trimmed V and J ends, which lost 10 bases and 2 bases, there was a span of 16 bases. CDR1 MNHNY and CDR2 SVGAGI come from the germline V gene (reference sequence).

This chain joins TRBV7-3 and TRBJ2-3; D remains unclear. Trimming shortened V by 5 bases and J by 2 bases, and 11 bases separated the two germline ends. Germline V gene sequence: CDR1 SGHTA, CDR2 FQGTGA. The CDR3 spans 14 residues. The chain's CDR3 is CASSQQPLTDTQYF. Written as DNA, the CDR3 is TGTGCCAGCAGCCAACAGCCCCTCACAGATACGCAGTATTTT.

The rearrangement uses TRBV18 and TRBJ1-3; D is possibly TRBD1 (5 bases). V was clipped by 3 bases and J by 1 base, with 7 bases between them. The germline CDR1 and CDR2 sequences are KGHSH and LQKENI. The CDR3 consists of 14 residues. The CDR3 here is CASSPTVSGNTIYF. CDR3 DNA sequence: TGTGCCAGCTCACCGACAGTTTCTGGAAACACCATATATTTT.

The J gene is TRBJ2-7, the V gene TRBV6-6; TRBD1 aligns across 11 bases. With V trimmed by 4 bases and J by 5 bases, 10 bases remained unmatched. The length of the CDR3 is 16 residues. CDR1 is MNHNY, CDR2 SVGAGI, per germline (reference sequence). The DNA for the CDR3 is TGTGCCAGCAGTTTCTCTCCGGGACAGGGGGGAAACGAGCAGTACTTC. It yields the protein CASSFSPGQGGNEQYF.

The rearrangement links TRBV27 to TRBJ1-2; 10 nucleotides match TRBD1. There are 15 residues in the CDR3. Germline V gene data show CDR1 as MNHEY and CDR2 as SMNVEV (reference sequence). Trimming at V came to 5 bases and at J to 2 bases, leaving 5 bases not matched to a gene. CDR3 sequence reads: CASSTGQGTNYGYTF. The CDR3 bases are TGTGCCAGCAGTACGGGACAGGGGACCAACTATGGCTACACCTTC.

The gene calls are TRBV24-1 and TRBJ2-2; TRBD2 is a possible D gene (5 bases). CDR3 length: 15 amino acids. Germline CDR1 KGHDR, CDR2 SFDVKD. Trimming shortened V by 8 bases and J by 4 bases, and 16 bases separated the two germline ends. CDR3 loop: CATTASGVSTGELFF. The CDR3 DNA reads TGTGCCACCACCGCATCCGGGGTTAGCACCGGGGAGCTGTTTTTT.

This sequence joins TRBV6-5 and TRBJ2-5; 7 nucleotides agree with TRBD1. The ends lost 4 bases at V and 2 bases at J; junction bases unmatched: 4. The CDR3 extends over 14 amino acids. CDR1 MNHEY and CDR2 SVGAGI come from the germline V gene. The CDR3 region is CASSSRQGQETQYF. The CDR3 bases are TGTGCCAGCAGTTCCCGACAGGGTCAAGAGACCCAGTACTTC.

The V call is TRBV7-2, the J call TRBJ2-7, with D possibly being TRBD2 (6 bases). V lost 4 bases and J 4 bases, leaving 14 bases between the germline ends. The CDR3 length is 14 residues. Looked up from germline, CDR1 is SGHTA and CDR2 is FQGNSA. The CDR3 region is CASSSGVFPYEQYF. Here the CDR3 DNA reads TGTGCCAGCAGCTCGGGAGTCTTCCCTTACGAGCAGTACTTC.

The chain is built from TRBV2 and TRBJ2-1, with D maybe TRBD2 (5 bases). The CDR3 spans 14 residues. Trimming cost V 7 bases and J 8 bases, with 18 bases left between them. Germline V gene sequence: CDR1 SNHLY, CDR2 FYNNEI. The CDR3 reads CASTKSEWEYEQFF. DNA of the CDR3: TGTGCCAGCACTAAATCCGAGTGGGAGTATGAGCAGTTCTTC.

The chain has TRBV19 and TRBJ2-7; D gene unclear. Trimming pared 5 bases from V and 1 base from J, leaving 12 bases between. Germline V gene lookup returns CDR1 LNHDA and CDR2 SQIVND (reference sequence). CDR3 length: 14 residues. CDR3 loop: CASSLGFESYEQYF. CDR3 nucleotide sequence: TGTGCCAGTAGTCTTGGATTTGAGTCCTACGAGCAGTACTTC.

The chain links TRBV29-1 to TRBJ2-1; TRBD2 agrees at 13 bases. J was trimmed by 8 bases and V by 7 bases; bases with no gene match: 11. The CDR3 loop spans 15 amino acids. In germline, CDR1 is SQVTM, CDR2 ANQGSEA. CDR3 bases: TGCAGCGCGTCCGGACTAGCGGGAGTAAACCATGAGCAGTTCTTC. This codes for CSASGLAGVNHEQFF.

The J gene is TRBJ2-1, the V gene TRBV6-2 or TRBV6-3; no clear D. Germline lookup yields CDR1 MNHEY and CDR2 SVGEGT. The CDR3 runs 11 residues. The ends were cut back, 5 bases at V and 5 bases at J, with 4 bases in the middle. The CDR3: CASSLNNEQFF. Written as DNA, the CDR3 is TGTGCCAGCAGTCTCAACAATGAGCAGTTCTTC.